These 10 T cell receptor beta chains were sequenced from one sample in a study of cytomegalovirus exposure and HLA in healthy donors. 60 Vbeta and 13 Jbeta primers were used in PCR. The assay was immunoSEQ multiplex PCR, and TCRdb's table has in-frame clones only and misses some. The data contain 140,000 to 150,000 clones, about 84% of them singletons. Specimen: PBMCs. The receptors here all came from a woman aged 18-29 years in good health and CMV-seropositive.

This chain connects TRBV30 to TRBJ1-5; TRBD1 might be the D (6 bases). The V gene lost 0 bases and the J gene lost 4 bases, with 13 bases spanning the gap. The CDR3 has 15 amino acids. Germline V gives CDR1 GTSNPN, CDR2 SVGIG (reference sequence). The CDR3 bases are TGTGCCTGGAGTGTAGGGGACACCGAAAATCAGCCCCAGCATTTT. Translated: CAWSVGDTENQPQHF.

The CDR3 DNA reads as TGTGCCAGCAGCTTAGGGGGACAGGCGTCCTACAATGAGCAGTTCTTC. Protein: CASSLGGQASYNEQFF. The chain joins TRBV5-4 to TRBJ2-1; 8 bases line up with TRBD1. Unmatched junction bases numbered 5, after V lost 2 bases and J lost 1 base. Germline CDR1 SGHNT, CDR2 YYREEE (reference sequence). The CDR3 extends over 16 amino acids. Drawing the rest from reference TRBV5-4 and TRBJ2-1, the complete variable domain is ETGVTQSPTHLIKTRGQQVTLRCSSQSGHNTVSWYQQALGQGPQFIFQYYREEENGRGNFPPRFSGLQFPNYSSELNVNALELDDSALYLCASSLGGQASYNEQFFGPGTRLTVL.

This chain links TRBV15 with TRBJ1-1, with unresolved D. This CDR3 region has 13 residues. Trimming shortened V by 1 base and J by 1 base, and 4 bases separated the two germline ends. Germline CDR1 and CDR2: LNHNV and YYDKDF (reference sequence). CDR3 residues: CATSRGGNTEAFF. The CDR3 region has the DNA TGTGCCACCAGCAGAGGCGGGAACACTGAAGCTTTCTTT.

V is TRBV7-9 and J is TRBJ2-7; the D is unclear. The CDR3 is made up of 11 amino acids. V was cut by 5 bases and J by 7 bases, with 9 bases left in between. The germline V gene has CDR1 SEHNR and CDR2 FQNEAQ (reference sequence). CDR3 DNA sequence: TGTGCCAGCAGCCGGGTGTATGAGCAGTACTTC. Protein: CASSRVYEQYF.

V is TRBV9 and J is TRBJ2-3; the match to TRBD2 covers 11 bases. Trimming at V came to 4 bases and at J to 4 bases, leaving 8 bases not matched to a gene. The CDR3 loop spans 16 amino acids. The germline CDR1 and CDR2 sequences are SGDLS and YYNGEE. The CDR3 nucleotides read TGTGCCAGCAGCCCACTTAGCGGGGGGGCCGCAGATACGCAGTATTTT. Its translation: CASSPLSGGAADTQYF.

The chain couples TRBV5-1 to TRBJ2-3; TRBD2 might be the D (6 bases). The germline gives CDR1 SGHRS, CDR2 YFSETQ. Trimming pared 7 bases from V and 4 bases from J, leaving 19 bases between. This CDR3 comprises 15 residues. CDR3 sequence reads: CASSGGLITADTQYF. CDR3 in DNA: TGCGCCAGCTCCGGGGGATTGATTACCGCAGATACGCAGTATTTT.

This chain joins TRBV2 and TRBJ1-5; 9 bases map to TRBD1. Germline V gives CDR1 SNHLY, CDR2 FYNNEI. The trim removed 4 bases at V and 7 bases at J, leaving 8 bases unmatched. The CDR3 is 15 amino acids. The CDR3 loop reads CASSAGQGSGQPQHF. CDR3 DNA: TGTGCCAGCAGTGCGGGACAGGGTTCGGGGCAGCCCCAGCATTTT.

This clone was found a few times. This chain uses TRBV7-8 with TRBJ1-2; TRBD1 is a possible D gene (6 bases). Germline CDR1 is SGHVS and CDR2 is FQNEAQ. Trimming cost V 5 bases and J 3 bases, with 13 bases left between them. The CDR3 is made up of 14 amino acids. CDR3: CASSTKGGDYGYTF. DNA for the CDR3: TGTGCCAGCAGCACAAAAGGGGGGGACTATGGCTACACCTTC.

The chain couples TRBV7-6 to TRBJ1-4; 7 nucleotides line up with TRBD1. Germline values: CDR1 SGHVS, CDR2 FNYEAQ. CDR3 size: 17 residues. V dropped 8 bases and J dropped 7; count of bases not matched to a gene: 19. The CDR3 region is CASGYQGWGTEVEKLFF. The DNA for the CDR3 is TGTGCCAGCGGTTACCAGGGGTGGGGGACAGAGGTTGAAAAACTGTTTTTT.

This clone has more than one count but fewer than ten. The CDR3 here is CASSYRTGEETQYF. In DNA, the CDR3 is TGTGCCAGCAGTTACCGAACAGGGGAAGAGACCCAGTACTTC. The chain is built from TRBV6-5 and TRBJ2-5, with TRBD1 matching 7 bases. The CDR3 totals 14 residues. The germline V gene encodes CDR1 MNHEY and CDR2 SVGAGI. The ends lost 2 bases at V and 3 bases at J; junction bases unmatched: 3.